The 3 T cell receptor beta chains in this list originate from one sample, sequenced in a study of vaccination and CD4 T cells after COVID-19. Antigens of these TCRs are unknown. Indicated treatment: roughly 10-day PBMC culture with coronavirus spike peptide pools or control peptides (ViraFEST assay). Sequencing of the DNA from cultured CD4+ T cells was carried out with the Oncomine TCR Beta short-read assay. MiXCR, applied by TCRdb to the PCR reads, yields one record per CDR3 protein. The sample lists 15,000 or so distinct CDR3 sequences, 52% occurring once. The specimen was CD4+ T cells from blood, cultured in vitro. These receptors were taken from a human donor who had recovered from COVID-19.

The chain recombines TRBV28 with TRBJ1-1; D remains ambiguous. This CDR3 region has 14 residues. V was shortened by 6 bases and J by 1 base, with 12 bases between the two germline ends. CDR1 MDHEN and CDR2 SYDVKM come from the germline V gene. The CDR3 here is CASSQIGRNTEAFF. DNA of the CDR3: TGTGCCAGCAGCCAGATTGGCCGGAACACTGAAGCTTTCTTT.

This chain links TRBV19 with TRBJ2-1, with a tentative D call TRBD2 (5 bases). Trimming left V 4 bases short and J 15 bases short, with 19 bases between. The germline CDR1 and CDR2 sequences are LNHDA and SQIVND (reference sequence). The CDR3 has 13 amino acids. The CDR3 DNA sequence: TGTGCCAGTAGTACTTCACAAACTAGATCTTTGTTCTTC. This gives the protein CASSTSQTRSLFF.

The rearrangement links TRBV12-3 or TRBV12-4 to TRBJ1-6; a weak D match, TRBD1 (5 bases). CDR3 length: 13 residues. Trimming left V 3 bases short and J 8 bases short, with 8 bases between. The CDR3 sequence: CASSLRGDSPLHF. The CDR3 DNA reads as TGTGCCAGCAGTTTGCGGGGGGATTCACCCCTCCACTTT.